This TCR beta chain was found in a study of neurological immune-mediated disorders. In this sample, this clonotype turned up many times. For the unsorted libraries, 2 million PBMCs stored at -80 C served as input. MiXCR, run by TCRdb on the 5' RACE reads, gives a single entry per CDR3 protein. This table holds some 86,000 distinct CDR3 sequences, approximately 2.8% found once. The germline V gene encodes CDR1 DFQATT and CDR2 SNEGSKA (reference sequence). The CDR3 has 13 amino acids. The junction had 11 bases not matched to a gene; V was cut back by 5 bases and J by 7 bases. The receptor's source is a woman in her twenties or thirties with multiple sclerosis. Sequenced: PBMCs. V gene TRBV20-1 combines with J gene TRBJ2-7; TRBD2 aligns across 7 bases. This chain's CDR3 is CSAPMRGTREQYF. In nucleotides, the CDR3 is TGCAGTGCTCCAATGCGGGGGACCCGAGAGCAGTACTTC.